The 9 T cell receptor beta chains in this list originate from one sample, sequenced in a study of T cell responses to AZD1222 COVID-19 vaccine. Sequencing used immunoSEQ multiplex PCR; TCRdb keeps in-frame clones, though not all of them. The table includes about 140,000 clones, about nine tenths detected once. Material: peripheral blood, obtained on day 0 of AZD1222 vaccination. Receptor source: an adult in good health.

The rearrangement uses TRBV4-1 and TRBJ2-2; TRBD1 matches 8 bases. Germline V gene data show CDR1 as MGHRA and CDR2 as YSYEKL. V lost 5 bases, J lost 0 bases, and 11 bases stayed unmatched. CDR3 length: 18 amino acids. CDR3 region: CASSFRDRTFANTGELFF. DNA for the CDR3: TGCGCCAGCAGCTTCCGGGACAGGACCTTCGCGAACACCGGGGAGCTGTTTTTT.

The chain is built from TRBV7-9 and TRBJ2-1, with no clear D. This CDR3 contains 16 residues. Looked up from germline, CDR1 is SEHNR and CDR2 is FQNEAQ (reference sequence). The V gene lost 5 bases and the J gene lost 5 bases, with 19 bases spanning the gap. The CDR3 here is CASSPNLVQRDNEQFF. The CDR3, as DNA: TGTGCCAGCAGCCCGAATTTAGTTCAAAGGGACAATGAGCAGTTCTTC.

V is TRBV14 and J is TRBJ2-2; D is unclear. Germline V gene lookup returns CDR1 SGHDN and CDR2 FVKESK. CDR3 length: 13 amino acids. V was clipped by 3 bases and J by 6 bases, with 8 bases between them. Here the CDR3 DNA reads TGTGCCAGCAGCCAGGTGGATTCCGGGGAGCTGTTTTTT. Protein sequence: CASSQVDSGELFF.

This rearrangement joins TRBV5-1 to TRBJ2-7; TRBD1 might be the D (6 bases). CDR3 length: 14 residues. The V and J ends lost 4 bases and 3 bases respectively, with 14 bases between them. CDR1 is SGHRS and CDR2 is YFSETQ in the germline V gene. CDR3 coding DNA: TGCGCCAGCAGCCCCGGGACACAAGTCTACGAGCAGTACTTC. Translation gives CASSPGTQVYEQYF.

The J gene is TRBJ1-1, the V gene TRBV4-1, with unresolved D. V lost 1 base to trimming and J lost 0 bases, with 9 bases between them. This CDR3 comprises 15 residues. From germline, CDR1 is MGHRA and CDR2 YSYEKL. CDR3 protein: CASSQGSRMNTEAFF. CDR3 DNA sequence: TGCGCCAGCAGCCAAGGCAGCAGGATGAACACTGAAGCTTTCTTT.

The chain couples TRBV5-6 to TRBJ1-2; a possible D gene is TRBD1 (5 bases). The CDR3 covers 14 residues. Germline V gene lookup returns CDR1 SGHDT and CDR2 YYEEEE. With 4 bases removed from V and 3 bases from J, the gap between germline ends came to 13 bases. The CDR3 sequence is CASSPEGTHYGYTF. The DNA of the CDR3 is TGTGCCAGCAGCCCGGAGGGGACCCACTATGGCTACACCTTC.

The V gene is TRBV13, the J gene TRBJ2-7, with TRBD2 matching 13 bases. Germline trimming cut 4 bases from V and 9 bases from J; bases unmatched to any gene: 6. Germline values: CDR1 PRHDT, CDR2 FYEKMQ (reference sequence). This CDR3 region has 14 residues. CDR3 nucleotide sequence: TGTGCCAGCAGCTGGACTAGCGGGAGCAGTCGGCAGTACTTC. It yields the protein CASSWTSGSSRQYF.

The chain recombines TRBV2 with TRBJ2-2, with no clear D. Germline values: CDR1 SNHLY, CDR2 FYNNEI. This CDR3 region has 17 residues. With 2 bases removed from V and 4 bases from J, the gap between germline ends came to 17 bases. The DNA of the CDR3 is TGTGCCAGCAGTGAAATAGTTCAACTACCCATCACCGGGGAGCTGTTTTTT. This translates into CASSEIVQLPITGELFF.

The chain joins TRBV5-8 to TRBJ2-7; D remains unclear. CDR1 SGHTS and CDR2 YDEGEE come from the germline V gene. Trimming cost V 0 bases and J 2 bases, with 15 bases left between them. The CDR3 loop spans 16 amino acids. The CDR3 loop is CASSLADTKKPYEQYF. DNA for the CDR3: TGTGCCAGCAGCTTGGCTGACACCAAAAAGCCCTACGAGCAGTACTTC.